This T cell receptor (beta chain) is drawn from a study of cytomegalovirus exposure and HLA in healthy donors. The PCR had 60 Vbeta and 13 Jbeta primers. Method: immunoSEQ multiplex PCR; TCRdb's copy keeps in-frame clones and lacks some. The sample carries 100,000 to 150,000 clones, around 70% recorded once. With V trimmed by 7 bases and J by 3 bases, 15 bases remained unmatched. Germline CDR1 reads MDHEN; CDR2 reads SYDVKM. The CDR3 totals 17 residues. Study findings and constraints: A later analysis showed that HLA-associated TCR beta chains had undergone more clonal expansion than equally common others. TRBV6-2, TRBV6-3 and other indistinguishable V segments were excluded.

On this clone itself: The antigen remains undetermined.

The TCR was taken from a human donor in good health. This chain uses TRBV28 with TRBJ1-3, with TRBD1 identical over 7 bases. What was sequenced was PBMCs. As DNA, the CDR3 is TGTGCCAGCACCACCCACAGGGGCGGTCTGGTTGGAAACACCATATATTTT. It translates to CASTTHRGGLVGNTIYF.